One and the same sample provided the 26 T cell receptor beta chains below, sequenced in a study of blood T cell repertoires in COVID-19. Assay used: immunoSEQ multiplex PCR; TCRdb lists only in-frame clones, some missing. The table lists around 100,000 clones, approximately 89% of them singletons, with around a tenth in the top ten. The sequencing sample was made of peripheral blood. These receptors were taken from a woman aged 25 to 39 with acute or convalescent COVID-19.

The chain recombines TRBV5-1 with TRBJ2-2; 7 bases line up with TRBD1. The CDR3 length is 15 residues. Germline lookup yields CDR1 SGHRS and CDR2 YFSETQ. With 8 bases clipped from V and 2 bases from J, the junction kept 9 bases outside the gene matches. The chain's CDR3 is CASTNRDSNTGELFF. CDR3 sequence (DNA): TGCGCCAGTACTAACCGGGACAGTAACACCGGGGAGCTGTTTTTT.

This clone was counted between two and nine times. This chain connects TRBV27 to TRBJ1-5; D might be TRBD1 (6 bases). Germline loops: CDR1 MNHEY, CDR2 SMNVEV (reference sequence). This CDR3 has 14 amino acids. V was pared by 2 bases and J by 6 bases, with 11 bases between. CDR3 region: CASSLGKGGQPQHF. In DNA, the CDR3 is TGTGCCAGCAGTTTAGGGAAAGGGGGTCAGCCCCAGCATTTT.

The count of this clone is one. The chain has TRBV19 and TRBJ1-3; D perhaps matches TRBD1 (5 bases). CDR3 length: 15 amino acids. V was cut by 6 bases and J by 0 bases, with 12 bases left in between. Germline V CDR1 and CDR2: LNHDA, SQIVND (reference sequence). The CDR3: CASRRQQYSGNTIYF. The CDR3 DNA is TGTGCCAGTAGGAGACAGCAGTACTCTGGAAACACCATATATTTT.

Only one count was recorded for this clone. V and J are TRBV24-1 and TRBJ2-2, with TRBD1 matching 8 bases. Germline V gives CDR1 KGHDR, CDR2 SFDVKD. This CDR3 comprises 15 residues. The V and J ends lost 7 bases and 2 bases, in that order; junction bases with no gene match: 5. The CDR3 bases are TGTGCCACCAGCGCAGGGGGCGTAAACACCGGGGAGCTGTTTTTT. Protein product: CATSAGGVNTGELFF.

The sample holds one count of this clone. The chain uses TRBV4-2 and TRBJ2-7; 7 positions match TRBD1. Germline trimming cut 4 bases from V and 5 bases from J; bases unmatched to any gene: 8. The length of the CDR3 is 14 residues. Germline CDR1 is LGHNA and CDR2 is YNFKEQ. The CDR3 region is CASSPNRGRDEQYF. The CDR3 nucleotides are TGTGCCAGCAGCCCCAACAGGGGAAGGGACGAGCAGTACTTC.

The chain joins TRBV2 to TRBJ2-2, with 15 bases lining up with TRBD2. The germline gives CDR1 SNHLY, CDR2 FYNNEI. V lost 4 bases and J lost 1; bases outside the gene matches: 10. The CDR3 spans 20 residues. The CDR3 loop reads CASSVPGLAGGPGNTGELFF. The DNA of the CDR3 is TGTGCCAGCAGTGTCCCCGGACTAGCGGGGGGGCCGGGGAACACCGGGGAGCTGTTTTTT.

In this sample, this clone turned up a few times. The rearrangement uses TRBV28 and TRBJ2-1; 7 nucleotides agree with TRBD1. Germline V gene data show CDR1 as MDHEN and CDR2 as SYDVKM. This CDR3 is built from 13 residues. Trimming removed 6 bases from V and 6 bases from J; junction bases left unmatched: 5. CDR3 in DNA: TGTGCCAGCAGAAGACAGGGCGGCAATGAGCAGTTCTTC. Residues: CASRRQGGNEQFF.

The chain employs TRBV24-1 and TRBJ2-2; D call uncertain. Trimming removed 3 bases from V and 3 bases from J, with 10 bases in between. The CDR3 is made up of 15 amino acids. Germline V gene sequence: CDR1 KGHDR, CDR2 SFDVKD. CDR3 nucleotide sequence: TGTGCCACCAGTGATCAGCGTTGGGACACCGGGGAGCTGTTTTTT. Translation gives CATSDQRWDTGELFF.

The chain has TRBV28 and TRBJ2-7; D unclear. Trimming took off 5 bases at V and 4 bases at J, with 3 bases between the two ends. This CDR3 is 10 amino acids long. Germline V gives CDR1 MDHEN, CDR2 SYDVKM. The DNA for the CDR3 is TGTGCCAGCAGTCGTTACGAGCAGTACTTC. Protein: CASSRYEQYF.

The chain joins TRBV9 to TRBJ2-2, with 9 nucleotides matching TRBD2. This CDR3 contains 14 residues. Germline CDR1 is SGDLS and CDR2 is YYNGEE. Trimming at V came to 6 bases and at J to 7 bases, leaving 7 bases not matched to a gene. CDR3 loop: CASNAGGRNGELFF. CDR3 nucleotide sequence: TGTGCCAGCAACGCGGGGGGGCGGAACGGGGAGCTGTTTTTT.

The chain joins TRBV19 to TRBJ2-7; 10 nucleotides agree with TRBD1. V was clipped by 5 bases and J by 0 bases; unmatched bases: 16. CDR1 and CDR2 (germline): LNHDA, SQIVND (reference sequence). The CDR3 loop spans 19 amino acids. The CDR3 here is CASSWGTPGQGSPSYEQYF. In DNA form, the CDR3 reads TGTGCCAGTAGTTGGGGGACTCCGGGACAGGGGAGCCCCTCCTACGAGCAGTACTTC.

The rearrangement joins TRBV7-6 to TRBJ2-7; no definite D call. Germline V gene sequence: CDR1 SGHVS, CDR2 FNYEAQ. The CDR3 runs to 14 residues. With 5 bases removed from V and 2 bases from J, the gap between germline ends came to 13 bases. Written as DNA, the CDR3 is TGTGCCAGCAGCCCAACCCCTATAGCCTACGAGCAGTACTTC. It specifies CASSPTPIAYEQYF.

J is TRBJ1-6 and V is TRBV27; D possibly corresponds to TRBD1 (6 bases). Trimming removed 6 bases from V and 10 bases from J, with 19 bases in between. From germline, CDR1 is MNHEY and CDR2 SMNVEV (reference sequence). The CDR3 is 15 residues long. CDR3 protein: CASRAGDRLGSPLHF. Written as DNA, the CDR3 is TGTGCCAGCAGGGCAGGGGATCGCTTGGGCTCACCCCTCCACTTT.

The J gene is TRBJ2-2, the V gene TRBV25-1; D is ambiguous. V shed 0 bases and J shed 3 bases, with 8 bases lying between them. Germline CDR1 MGHDK, CDR2 SYGVNS. CDR3 length: 15 residues. In DNA form, the CDR3 reads TGTGCCAGCAGTGAATATGGCATCTACACCGGGGAGCTGTTTTTT. Translated: CASSEYGIYTGELFF.

The chain has TRBV19 and TRBJ1-5; possible D gene TRBD1, 6 bases. Trimming took 4 bases from V and 2 from J, leaving 9 bases between them. The CDR3 length is 14 residues. CDR1 is LNHDA and CDR2 is SQIVND in the germline V gene (reference sequence). The CDR3 is CASSTGAGNQPQHF. The CDR3 DNA is TGTGCCAGTAGTACAGGGGCCGGCAATCAGCCCCAGCATTTT.

V is TRBV28 and J is TRBJ2-1; unclear D gene. The V gene lost 5 bases and the J gene lost 4 bases, with 6 bases spanning the gap. The CDR3 sequence is 12 residues long. Germline loops: CDR1 MDHEN, CDR2 SYDVKM. CDR3 sequence: CASSPRYNEQFF. As DNA, the CDR3 is TGTGCCAGCAGTCCCCGGTACAATGAGCAGTTCTTC.

V is TRBV11-3 and J is TRBJ2-2, with 8 positions matching TRBD1. The CDR3 runs to 15 residues. V shed 5 bases and J 4 bases; nucleotides not matched to a gene: 6. From germline, CDR1 is SGHNT and CDR2 YENEEA. This CDR3 reads CASSPTTGGTGELFF. The CDR3 DNA is TGTGCCAGCAGCCCCACCACAGGGGGCACCGGGGAGCTGTTTTTT.

This clone occurred once. J is TRBJ2-1 and V is TRBV10-3; 11 bases are shared with TRBD2. CDR1 and CDR2 (germline): ENHRY, SYGVKD. CDR3 length equals 18 residues. The V and J ends lost 6 bases and 6 bases, in that order; junction bases with no gene match: 16. The CDR3 nucleotides are TGTGCCATCAGACCCCCGGGACTAGCGGTCCTTTTAAGCAATGAGCAGTTCTTC. This translates into CAIRPPGLAVLLSNEQFF.

This chain links TRBV5-4 with TRBJ1-2, with TRBD1 matching 8 bases. The V gene end was trimmed by 5 bases and the J gene end by 8 bases; junction bases not matched to a gene: 14. CDR1 and CDR2 from the germline V gene are SGHNT and YYREEE (reference sequence). This CDR3 contains 15 residues. CDR3 amino acids: CASRPAGTGSSGYTF. The CDR3 DNA follows: TGTGCCAGCAGGCCCGCCGGGACAGGTAGTTCCGGCTACACCTTC.

This rearrangement joins TRBV7-3 to TRBJ1-6; a possible D gene is TRBD1 (6 bases). The germline CDR1 and CDR2 sequences are SGHTA and FQGTGA. V lost 5 bases, J lost 5 bases, and 10 bases lay in between. The CDR3 sequence is 14 residues long. The CDR3: CASSRGSDNSPLHF. The CDR3 DNA sequence: TGTGCCAGCAGCAGGGGGTCCGATAATTCACCCCTCCACTTT. The full variable domain, its missing parts supplied by reference TRBV7-3 and TRBJ1-6, is GAGVSQTPSNKVTEKGKYVELRCDPISGHTALYWYRQSLGQGPEFLIYFQGTGAADDSGLPNDRFFAVRPEGSVSTLKIQRTERGDSAVYLCASSRGSDNSPLHFGNGTRLTVT.

The rearrangement joins TRBV28 to TRBJ2-7; 11 bases line up with TRBD1. V dropped 4 bases and J dropped 6; count of bases not matched to a gene: 8. The CDR3 totals 15 residues. CDR1 is MDHEN and CDR2 is SYDVKM in the germline V gene. DNA of the CDR3: TGTGCCAGCAGTTCCCTCCGGACAGGGGGCAGCGAGCAGTACTTC. Translated, it gives CASSSLRTGGSEQYF.

This clone was seen at least ten times. This chain joins TRBV4-1 and TRBJ1-3; 7 bases align to TRBD1. The CDR3 loop spans 17 amino acids. The V segment lost 0 bases and the J segment 3 bases; nucleotides outside the gene matches: 8. The germline CDR1 and CDR2 sequences are MGHRA and YSYEKL. CDR3 nucleotide sequence: TGCGCCAGCAGCCAAGATACCGGGACAGACGGTGGAAACACCATATATTTT. It is translated as CASSQDTGTDGGNTIYF.

The chain employs TRBV6-1 and TRBJ2-7; 7 nucleotides line up with TRBD2. The CDR3 loop spans 16 amino acids. Germline-derived CDR1 and CDR2 are MNHNS and SASEGT. V lost 3 bases, J lost 2 bases, and 10 bases stayed unmatched. CDR3 sequence reads: CASSDLKGEGTYEQYF. In nucleotides, the CDR3 is TGTGCCAGCAGTGATTTGAAAGGGGAGGGGACCTACGAGCAGTACTTC.

The rearrangement joins TRBV27 to TRBJ2-1; D remains unclear. The CDR3 extends over 14 amino acids. Germline CDR1 MNHEY, CDR2 SMNVEV (reference sequence). Trimming pared 2 bases from V and 0 bases from J, leaving 5 bases between. DNA for the CDR3: TGTGCCAGCAGTTTAACAAGCTCCTACAATGAGCAGTTCTTC. Amino acids: CASSLTSSYNEQFF.

The chain has TRBV2 and TRBJ2-1, with D possibly matching TRBD2 (5 bases). Trimming stripped 10 bases from V and 6 bases from J, with 13 bases between. CDR1 and CDR2 from the germline V gene are SNHLY and FYNNEI. The CDR3 consists of 12 residues. In nucleotides, the CDR3 is TGTGCCAATCGAGGGAAGGCCAATGAGCAGTTCTTC. Protein product: CANRGKANEQFF.

In DNA, the CDR3 is TGTGCCAGTAGTAATGGGGGCTTAACTAATGAAAAACTGTTTTTT. Its protein is CASSNGGLTNEKLFF. This chain links TRBV19 with TRBJ1-4, with D perhaps TRBD1 (6 bases). The length of the CDR3 is 15 residues. Trimming took 4 bases from V and 1 from J, leaving 10 bases between them. The germline V gene encodes CDR1 LNHDA and CDR2 SQIVND (reference sequence).